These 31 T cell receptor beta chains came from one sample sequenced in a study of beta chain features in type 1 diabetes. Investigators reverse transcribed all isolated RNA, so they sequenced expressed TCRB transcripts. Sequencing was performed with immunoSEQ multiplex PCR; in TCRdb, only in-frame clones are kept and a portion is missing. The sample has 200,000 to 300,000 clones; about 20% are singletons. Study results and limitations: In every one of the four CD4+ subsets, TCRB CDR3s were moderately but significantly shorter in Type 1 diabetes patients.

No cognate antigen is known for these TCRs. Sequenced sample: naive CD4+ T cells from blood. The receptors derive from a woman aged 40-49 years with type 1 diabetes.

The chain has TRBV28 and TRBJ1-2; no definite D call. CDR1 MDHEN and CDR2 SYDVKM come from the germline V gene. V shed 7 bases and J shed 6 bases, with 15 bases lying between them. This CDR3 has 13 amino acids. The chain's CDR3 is CASTEDSSDGYTF. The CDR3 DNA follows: TGTGCCAGCACCGAAGATAGCTCGGATGGCTACACCTTC.

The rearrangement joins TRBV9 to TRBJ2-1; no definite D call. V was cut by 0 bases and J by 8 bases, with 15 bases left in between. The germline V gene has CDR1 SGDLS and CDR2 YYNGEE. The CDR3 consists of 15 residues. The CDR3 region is CASSVETTRPDEQFF. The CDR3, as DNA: TGTGCCAGCAGCGTAGAAACTACCCGGCCGGATGAGCAGTTCTTC.

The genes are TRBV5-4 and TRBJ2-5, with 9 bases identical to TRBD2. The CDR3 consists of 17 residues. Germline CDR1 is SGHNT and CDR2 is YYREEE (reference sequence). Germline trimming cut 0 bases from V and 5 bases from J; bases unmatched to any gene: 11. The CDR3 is CASSLGHQLAGFETQYF. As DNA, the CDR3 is TGTGCCAGCAGCTTGGGGCATCAACTAGCGGGTTTTGAGACCCAGTACTTC.

CDR3 protein: CASSVVDREYYGYTF. For the CDR3, the DNA is TGTGCCAGCAGCGTAGTTGACAGAGAATACTATGGCTACACCTTC. The chain couples TRBV9 to TRBJ1-2, with D perhaps matching TRBD1 (5 bases). This CDR3 comprises 15 residues. V lost 0 bases to trimming and J lost 3 bases, with 12 bases between them. The germline gives CDR1 SGDLS, CDR2 YYNGEE.

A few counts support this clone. CDR3 in amino acids: CASSLAEAPDSEAFF. In DNA, the CDR3 is TGCGCCAGCAGCTTGGCCGAGGCACCCGATAGTGAAGCTTTCTTT. This chain uses TRBV5-1 with TRBJ1-1; D is undetermined. The germline V gene has CDR1 SGHRS and CDR2 YFSETQ. Between the trimmed V and J ends, which lost 0 bases and 7 bases, there was a span of 16 bases. The CDR3 contains 15 residues.

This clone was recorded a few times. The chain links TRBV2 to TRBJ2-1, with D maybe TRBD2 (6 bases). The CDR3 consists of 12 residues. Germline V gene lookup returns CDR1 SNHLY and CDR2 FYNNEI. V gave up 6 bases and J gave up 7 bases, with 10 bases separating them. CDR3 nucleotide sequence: TGTGCCAGCAGCCGGGAGTGGAATGAGCAGTTCTTC. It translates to CASSREWNEQFF.

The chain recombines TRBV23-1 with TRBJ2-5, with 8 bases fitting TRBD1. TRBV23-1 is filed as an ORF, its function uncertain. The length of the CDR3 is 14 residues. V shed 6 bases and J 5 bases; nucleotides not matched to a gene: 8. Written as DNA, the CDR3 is TGCGCCAGCAGCCCATCGGGACAGGTGGAGACCCAGTACTTC. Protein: CASSPSGQVETQYF.

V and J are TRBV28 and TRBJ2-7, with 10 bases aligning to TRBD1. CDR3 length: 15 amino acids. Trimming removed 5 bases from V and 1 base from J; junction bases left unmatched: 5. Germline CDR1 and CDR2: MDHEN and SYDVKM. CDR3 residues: CASSDPGQGSYEQYF. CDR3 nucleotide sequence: TGTGCCAGCAGTGACCCGGGACAGGGGTCCTACGAGCAGTACTTC.

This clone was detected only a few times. The CDR3 nucleotides read TGTGCCAGCAGCTATGACACTTGGGAGCCTGAAGCTTTCTTT. Residues: CASSYDTWEPEAFF. This chain connects TRBV7-2 to TRBJ1-1; D call uncertain. Germline V CDR1 and CDR2: SGHTA, FQGNSA. CDR3 size: 14 residues. Trimming removed 4 bases from V and 6 bases from J, with 15 bases in between. The entire variable domain, with the rest obtained from reference TRBV7-2 and TRBJ1-1, is as follows: GAGVSQSPSNKVTEKGKDVELRCDPISGHTALYWYRQSLGQGLEFLIYFQGNSAPDKSGLPSDRFSAERTGGSVSTLTIQRTQQEDSAVYLCASSYDTWEPEAFFGQGTRLTVV.

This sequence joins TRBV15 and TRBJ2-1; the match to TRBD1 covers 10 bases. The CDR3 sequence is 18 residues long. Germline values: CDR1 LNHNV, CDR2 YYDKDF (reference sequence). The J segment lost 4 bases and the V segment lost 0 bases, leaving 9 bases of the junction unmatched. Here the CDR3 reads CATSRDFSGTGAYNEQFF. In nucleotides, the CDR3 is TGTGCCACCAGCAGAGATTTTTCAGGGACAGGGGCATACAATGAGCAGTTCTTC.

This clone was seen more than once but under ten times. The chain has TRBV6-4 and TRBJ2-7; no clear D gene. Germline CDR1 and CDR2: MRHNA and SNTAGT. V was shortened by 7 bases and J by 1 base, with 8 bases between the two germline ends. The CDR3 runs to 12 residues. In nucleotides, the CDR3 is TGTGCCAGCACTGCAGATTCCTACGAGCAGTACTTC. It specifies CASTADSYEQYF.

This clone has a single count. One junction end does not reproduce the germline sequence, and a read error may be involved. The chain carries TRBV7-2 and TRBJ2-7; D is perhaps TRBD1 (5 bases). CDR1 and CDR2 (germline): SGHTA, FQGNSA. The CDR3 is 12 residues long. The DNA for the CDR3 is TGTGCCAGCGGCTTAGACAGCCCCGAGCAGTACTTC. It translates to CASGLDSPEQYF. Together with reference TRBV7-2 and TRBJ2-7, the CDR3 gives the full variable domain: GAGVSQSPSNKVTEKGKDVELRCDPISGHTALYWYRQSLGQGLEFLIYFQGNSAPDKSGLPSDRFSAERTGGSVSTLTIQRTQQEDSAVYLCASGLDSPEQYFGPGTRLTVT.

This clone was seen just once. The CDR3 spells CAWSVETERTPQHF. Written as DNA, the CDR3 is TGTGCCTGGAGTGTAGAAACGGAGCGAACGCCCCAGCATTTT. The gene calls are TRBV30 and TRBJ1-5, with D hard to call. CDR1 and CDR2 (germline): GTSNPN, SVGIG (reference sequence). The ends were cut back, 0 bases at V and 9 bases at J, with 15 bases in the middle. This CDR3 has 14 residues.

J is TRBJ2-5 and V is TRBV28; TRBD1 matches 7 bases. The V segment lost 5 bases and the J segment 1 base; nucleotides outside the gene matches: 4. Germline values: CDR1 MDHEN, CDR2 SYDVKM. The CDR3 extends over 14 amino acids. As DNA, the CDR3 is TGTGCCAGCAGTCCCGGGACAGCCCAAGAGACCCAGTACTTC. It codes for CASSPGTAQETQYF.

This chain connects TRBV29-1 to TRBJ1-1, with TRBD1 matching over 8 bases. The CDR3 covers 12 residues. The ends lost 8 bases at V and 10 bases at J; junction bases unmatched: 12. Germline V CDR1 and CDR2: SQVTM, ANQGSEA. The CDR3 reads CSSRMAGQGAFF. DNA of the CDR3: TGCAGCTCCAGGATGGCAGGACAGGGAGCTTTCTTT.

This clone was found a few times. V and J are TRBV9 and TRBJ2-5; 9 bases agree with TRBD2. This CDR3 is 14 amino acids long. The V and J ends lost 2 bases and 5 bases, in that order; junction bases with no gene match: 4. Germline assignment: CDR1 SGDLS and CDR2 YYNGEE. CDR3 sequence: CASSVAGGWETQYF. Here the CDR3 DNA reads TGTGCCAGCAGCGTGGCGGGAGGGTGGGAGACCCAGTACTTC.

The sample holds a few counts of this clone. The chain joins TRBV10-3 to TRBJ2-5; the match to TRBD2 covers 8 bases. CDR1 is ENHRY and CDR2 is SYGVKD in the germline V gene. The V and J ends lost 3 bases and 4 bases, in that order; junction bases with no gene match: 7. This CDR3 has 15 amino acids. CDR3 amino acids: CAISELAVGGETQYF. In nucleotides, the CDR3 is TGTGCCATCAGTGAACTAGCGGTGGGGGGAGAGACCCAGTACTTC.

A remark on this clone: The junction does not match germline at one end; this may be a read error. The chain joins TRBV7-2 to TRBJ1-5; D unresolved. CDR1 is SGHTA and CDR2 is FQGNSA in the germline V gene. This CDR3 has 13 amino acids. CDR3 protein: CASSQELRQPQHF. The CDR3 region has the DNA TGCGCCAGCAGCCAAGAACTAAGACAGCCCCAGCATTTT.

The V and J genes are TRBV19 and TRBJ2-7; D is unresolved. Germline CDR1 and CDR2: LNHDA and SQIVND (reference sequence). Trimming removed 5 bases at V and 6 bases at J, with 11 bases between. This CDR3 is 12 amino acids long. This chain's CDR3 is CASSVGVGEQYF. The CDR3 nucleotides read TGTGCCAGTAGTGTTGGAGTCGGCGAGCAGTACTTC.

In DNA form, the CDR3 reads TGTGCCAGCTCCCTCGGCGGAGCGGGGACCGGGGAGCTGTTTTTT. Its protein product is CASSLGGAGTGELFF. The genes are TRBV18 and TRBJ2-2, with TRBD2 matching 7 bases. Germline V gene lookup returns CDR1 KGHSH and CDR2 LQKENI. Unmatched junction bases numbered 9, after V lost 6 bases and J lost 5 bases. CDR3 length: 15 residues.

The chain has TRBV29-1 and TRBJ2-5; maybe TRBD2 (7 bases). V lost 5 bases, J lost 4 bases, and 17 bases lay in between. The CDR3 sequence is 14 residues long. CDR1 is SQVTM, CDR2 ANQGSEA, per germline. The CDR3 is CSVPRVGGLETQYF. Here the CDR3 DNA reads TGCAGCGTTCCAAGGGTGGGGGGGCTAGAGACCCAGTACTTC.

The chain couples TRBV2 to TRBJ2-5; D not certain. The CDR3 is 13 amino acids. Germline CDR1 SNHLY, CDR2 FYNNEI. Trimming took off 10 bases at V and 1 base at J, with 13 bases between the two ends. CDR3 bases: TGTGCCACCCTAAGAGTTCTCCAAGAGACCCAGTACTTC. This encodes CATLRVLQETQYF.

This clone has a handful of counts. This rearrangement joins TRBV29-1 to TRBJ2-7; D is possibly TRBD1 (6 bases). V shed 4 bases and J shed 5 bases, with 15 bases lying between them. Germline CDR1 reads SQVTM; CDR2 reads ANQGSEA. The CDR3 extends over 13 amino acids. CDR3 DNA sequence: TGCAGCGTTGTTCGCGCAGGGGATGACGAGCAGTACTTC. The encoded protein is CSVVRAGDDEQYF.

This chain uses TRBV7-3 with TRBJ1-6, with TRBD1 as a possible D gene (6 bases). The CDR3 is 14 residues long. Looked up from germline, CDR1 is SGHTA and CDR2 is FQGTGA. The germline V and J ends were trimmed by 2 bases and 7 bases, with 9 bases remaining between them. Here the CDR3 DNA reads TGTGCCAGCAGCTTATTCCAGGGGAATTCACCCCTCCACTTT. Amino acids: CASSLFQGNSPLHF.

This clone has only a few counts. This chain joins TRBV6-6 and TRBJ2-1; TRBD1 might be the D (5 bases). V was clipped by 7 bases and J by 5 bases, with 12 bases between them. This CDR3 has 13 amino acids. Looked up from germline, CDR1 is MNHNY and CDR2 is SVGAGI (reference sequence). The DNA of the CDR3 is TGTGCCAGCACCACTCTGGGGCACAATGAGCAGTTCTTC. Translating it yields CASTTLGHNEQFF.

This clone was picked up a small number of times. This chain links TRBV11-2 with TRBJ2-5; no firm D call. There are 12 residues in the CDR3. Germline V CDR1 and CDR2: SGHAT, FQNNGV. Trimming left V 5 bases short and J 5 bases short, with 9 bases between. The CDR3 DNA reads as TGTGCCAGCAGCCGAAACGGGGAGACCCAGTACTTC. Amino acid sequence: CASSRNGETQYF.

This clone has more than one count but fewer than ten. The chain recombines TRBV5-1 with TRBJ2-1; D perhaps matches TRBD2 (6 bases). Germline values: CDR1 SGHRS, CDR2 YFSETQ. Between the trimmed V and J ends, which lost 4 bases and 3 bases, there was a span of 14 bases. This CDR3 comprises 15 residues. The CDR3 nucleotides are TGCGCCAGCAGCCTGCCAGGGACTTACTACAATGAGCAGTTCTTC. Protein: CASSLPGTYYNEQFF.

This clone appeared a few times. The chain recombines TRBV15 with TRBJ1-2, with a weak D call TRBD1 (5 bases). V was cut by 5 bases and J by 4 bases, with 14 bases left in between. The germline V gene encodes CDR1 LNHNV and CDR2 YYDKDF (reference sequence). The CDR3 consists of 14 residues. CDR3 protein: CATSLGGEAYGYTF. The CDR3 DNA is TGTGCCACCAGCCTGGGAGGGGAGGCCTATGGCTACACCTTC.

The CDR3 protein is CASSHNSRDTNQPQHF. DNA of the CDR3: TGCGCCAGCAGCCACAACTCACGGGACACAAATCAGCCCCAGCATTTT. The chain carries TRBV4-1 and TRBJ1-5, with D tentatively TRBD1 (6 bases). Trimming pared 3 bases from V and 4 bases from J, leaving 16 bases between. There are 16 residues in the CDR3. Germline V gene lookup returns CDR1 MGHRA and CDR2 YSYEKL.

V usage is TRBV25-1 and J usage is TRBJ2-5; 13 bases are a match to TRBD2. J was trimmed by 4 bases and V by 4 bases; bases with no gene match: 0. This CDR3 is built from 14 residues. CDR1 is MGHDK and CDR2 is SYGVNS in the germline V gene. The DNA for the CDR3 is TGTGCCAGCAGTGGGACTAGCGGGAGAGAGACCCAGTACTTC. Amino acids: CASSGTSGRETQYF.

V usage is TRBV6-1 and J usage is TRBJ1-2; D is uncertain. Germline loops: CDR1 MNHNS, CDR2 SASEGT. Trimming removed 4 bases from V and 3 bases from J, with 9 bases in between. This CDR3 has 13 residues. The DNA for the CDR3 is TGTGCCAGCAGTGGGCCCGGGTACTATGGCTACACCTTC. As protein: CASSGPGYYGYTF.